Listed below are T cell receptor beta chains from one sample, sequenced in a study of early T cells in non-severe SARS-CoV-2 infection. TCRdb itself ran the 5' RACE reads through MiXCR, one entry per CDR3 protein. The repertoire holds tens of thousands of distinct CDR3 sequences, with roughly 4% as singletons. Sample: whole blood. These TCRs come from an adult who was a healthcare worker with PCR-confirmed SARS-CoV-2 infection or an uninfected control (not recorded which). Both conserved end residues are part of each CDR3. A D gene is named only where the DNA matches it firmly. Rows may omit the clone size; those that give it use once, few, many or a size class.

CDR3nt | CDR3aa | j_gene | v_gene | d_gene | abundance
TGTGCCAGCAGCTACATGGCCTCTGGAAACACCATATATTTT | CASSYMASGNTIYF | TRBJ1-3 | TRBV7-9 | NA | many
TGTGCCAGCAGCGTAGTTGGGGGGAGGACTAAAAATGAGCAGTTCTTC | CASSVVGGRTKNEQFF | TRBJ2-1 | TRBV9 | NA | many
TGTGCCAGCAGCGCAACGGGACAAGGTACCGACGAGCAGTACTTC | CASSATGQGTDEQYF | TRBJ2-7 | TRBV7-3 | NA | many
TGCAGTGCTACGTTGGATTATAGCAATCAGCCCCAGCATTTT | CSATLDYSNQPQHF | TRBJ1-5 | TRBV20-1 | NA | many
TGTGCCAGCAGCTTAGCCACTGCGTGCACCTTC | CASSLATACTF | TRBJ1-2 | TRBV7-9 | NA | NA
TGTGCCAGCAGCCAAGAAACAGGGTACTCTGGAAACACCATATATTTT | CASSQETGYSGNTIYF | TRBJ1-3 | TRBV3-1 | NA | many
TGCGCCAGCAGCCAGACCGGGACCTCCTACGAGCAGTACTTC | CASSQTGTSYEQYF | TRBJ2-7 | TRBV5-1 | NA | many
TGTGCCAGCAGTTTTGCTGGGAGCTCCTACGAGCAGTACTTC | CASSFAGSSYEQYF | TRBJ2-7 | TRBV12-3/TRBV12-4 | NA | many
TGTGCCAGCAGTTTTTCTGGGAGCTCTGGGGCCAACGTCCTGACTTTC | CASSFSGSSGANVLTF | TRBJ2-6 | TRBV28 | NA | NA
TGCGCCTCGGGCGAGGTGCAGGGCTACGAGCAGTACTTC | CASGEVQGYEQYF | TRBJ2-7 | TRBV10-2 | NA | many
TGTGCCAGCAGCTTTTCGACAGACCCCGGGACCCAGTACTTC | CASSFSTDPGTQYF | TRBJ2-5 | TRBV7-9 | NA | NA
TGTGCCACCACGGACAGCAACTATGGCTACACCTTC | CATTDSNYGYTF | TRBJ1-2 | TRBV24-1 | NA | many
TGTGCCAGCAATCGGGACAACCAAGAGACCCAGTACTTC | CASNRDNQETQYF | TRBJ2-5 | TRBV2 | NA | NA
TGCGCCAGCAGCTTCCAGAGCTACGAGCAGTACTTC | CASSFQSYEQYF | TRBJ2-7 | TRBV5-1 | NA | many
TGTGCCAGCAAGGGCCAGTCCTACGAGCAGTACTTC | CASKGQSYEQYF | TRBJ2-7 | TRBV14 | NA | many
TGTGCCAGCTCAGTCGCGGATCAGCCCCAGCATTTT | CASSVADQPQHF | TRBJ1-5 | TRBV18 | NA | many
TGCAGCGTTGCAGGGGCTCAAAACTCTGGAAACACCATATATTTT | CSVAGAQNSGNTIYF | TRBJ1-3 | TRBV29-1 | NA | many
TGCAGCGTCCAGGGACAGCCGAACACTGAAGCTTTCTTT | CSVQGQPNTEAFF | TRBJ1-1 | TRBV29-1 | TRBD1 | many
TGCGCCAGCAGCTTTAGTGGCAATGAGCAGTTCTTC | CASSFSGNEQFF | TRBJ2-1 | TRBV5-1 | NA | many
TGCAGCGTTGAAGCGCCAGACAGGGTCTCCTACAATGAGCAGTTCTTC | CSVEAPDRVSYNEQFF | TRBJ2-1 | TRBV29-1 | TRBD1 | many
TGTGCCAGCTCACGCTCGACAGGGGGCTTAAACAATCAGCCCCAGCATTTT | CASSRSTGGLNNQPQHF | TRBJ1-5 | TRBV18 | TRBD1 | many
TGTGCCAGCAGCCGGCTAACAGGACTAACTGAAGCTTTCTTT | CASSRLTGLTEAFF | TRBJ1-1 | TRBV9 | NA | many
TGCGCCAGCAGCCCGACAAGGGACAGCAGTTATGGCTACACCTTC | CASSPTRDSSYGYTF | TRBJ1-2 | TRBV4-1 | TRBD1 | many
TGTGCCAGCAGCTCGGGACTAGCGGGGACGGAGACCCAGTACTTC | CASSSGLAGTETQYF | TRBJ2-5 | TRBV7-3 | TRBD2 | few
TGTGCCAGCAGTGATATTTTTGGACAGGGCTCTGGAAACACCATATATTTT | CASSDIFGQGSGNTIYF | TRBJ1-3 | TRBV2 | TRBD1 | many
TGTGCCAGCAGCTTAGGTCCAGGCATCTCTGGAAACACCATATATTTT | CASSLGPGISGNTIYF | TRBJ1-3 | TRBV7-6 | NA | many
TGTGCCAGCAGTGGAACAGGGGTTGATTCACCCCTCCACTTT | CASSGTGVDSPLHF | TRBJ1-6 | TRBV6-6 | TRBD1 | many
TGTGCCAGCAGCGAAAGAGGAACAGGGAAAGAGACCCAGTACTTC | CASSERGTGKETQYF | TRBJ2-5 | TRBV21-1 | NA | many
TGCAGTGCCGGGTCTCGACAGGAGCAGTACTTC | CSAGSRQEQYF | TRBJ2-7 | TRBV20-1 | NA | many
TGTGCCAGCAGCTTAGTGCTAGCGGGAGTGAATGAGCAGTTCTTC | CASSLVLAGVNEQFF | TRBJ2-1 | TRBV7-9 | TRBD2 | many
TGTGCCAGCAGCTTAGCTGGCACCCCCGACGAGCAGTACTTC | CASSLAGTPDEQYF | TRBJ2-7 | TRBV7-9 | NA | NA
TGCGCCAGCAGCCCCAGCGGGAGGATGAACACCGGGGAGCTGTTTTTT | CASSPSGRMNTGELFF | TRBJ2-2 | TRBV5-1 | TRBD2 | few
TGTGCCAGCAGTCGACAGGGGGCGATCTACGAGCAGTACTTC | CASSRQGAIYEQYF | TRBJ2-7 | TRBV27 | TRBD1 | few
TGTGCCAGCAGTGAACTCGGGGCAGAAAGCTCCTACAATGAGCAGTTCTTC | CASSELGAESSYNEQFF | TRBJ2-1 | TRBV2 | NA | many
TGTGCCAGTAGTATAGTTCCAGCGGGGGAGAAGACCCAGTACTTC | CASSIVPAGEKTQYF | TRBJ2-5 | TRBV19 | TRBD2 | many
TGTGCCAGCAGTCCCCGACCGGGAGCCTCCTCGAGCTACACCTTC | CASSPRPGASSSYTF | TRBJ1-2 | TRBV6-5 | NA | many
TGTGCCATCCCCCGCGGGGGGGTAAGTCAGCCCCAGCATTTT | CAIPRGGVSQPQHF | TRBJ1-5 | TRBV9 | NA | many
TGTGCCAGCAGCCCCGGGGACAGGGTCGACTATGGCTACACCTTC | CASSPGDRVDYGYTF | TRBJ1-2 | TRBV7-6 | TRBD1 | many
TGTGCCAGCAGTTACATAGGGGCCTACGAGCAGTACTTC | CASSYIGAYEQYF | TRBJ2-7 | TRBV6-6 | NA | NA
TGTGCCAGCACTGAGGGGGTTGGCACAGATACGCAGTATTTT | CASTEGVGTDTQYF | TRBJ2-3 | TRBV6-1 | NA | many
TGCAGTGCTACCGGGACTAGCGGGAATGAGGACGAGCAGTACTTC | CSATGTSGNEDEQYF | TRBJ2-7 | TRBV20-1 | TRBD2 | many
TGTGCCAGCAACCGAGGTGCGGGGCAGATCTCCTACAATGAGCAGTTCTTC | CASNRGAGQISYNEQFF | TRBJ2-1 | TRBV7-2 | NA | few
TGTGCCAGCAGTTTGGGGAGCTCCTACGAGCAGTACTTC | CASSLGSSYEQYF | TRBJ2-7 | TRBV12-3/TRBV12-4 | NA | many
TGTGCCAGCGAGAATACTAGCACAGATACGCAGTATTTT | CASENTSTDTQYF | TRBJ2-3 | TRBV7-9 | NA | few
TGTGCCAGCGCTGATCCAGGAAAACTAGCCAAAAACATTCAGTACTTC | CASADPGKLAKNIQYF | TRBJ2-4 | TRBV21-1 | NA | many
TGTGCCAGTAGTATAGAACACCCGGGACTAGCGGGAATCTACGAGCAGTACTTC | CASSIEHPGLAGIYEQYF | TRBJ2-7 | TRBV19 | TRBD2 | many
TGTGCCAGCAGCTTATCGACTAGCGGATCCACCTTCACAGATACGCAGTATTTT | CASSLSTSGSTFTDTQYF | TRBJ2-3 | TRBV11-3 | TRBD2 | many
TGTGCCACCAGTGACTCTCACCCGGTAGCGGGAGGAACGCAGTATTTT | CATSDSHPVAGGTQYF | TRBJ2-3 | TRBV24-1 | TRBD2 | NA
TGTGCCAGCAGCTACCCCCTAGCGGGAGCGAACACCGGGGAGCTGTTTTTT | CASSYPLAGANTGELFF | TRBJ2-2 | TRBV3-1 | TRBD2 | many
TGCGCCAGCAGCCAAGCGGCCGCAGGCCCCCCGCCTAACTATGGCTACACCTTC | CASSQAAAGPPPNYGYTF | TRBJ1-2 | TRBV4-3 | NA | many
TGCGCCAGCAGCTTGGGACAGTATCAAGAGACCCAGTACTTC | CASSLGQYQETQYF | TRBJ2-5 | TRBV5-1 | NA | many
TGCAGTGCTAGAGAGGTCCGCCGGGAAGATGGCTACACCTTC | CSAREVRREDGYTF | TRBJ1-2 | TRBV20-1 | NA | medium-sized
TGTGCCAGCAGCCCCTTCATCCCCTCCTACAATGAGCAGTTCTTC | CASSPFIPSYNEQFF | TRBJ2-1 | TRBV11-3 | NA | many
TGTGCCAGCAGCCGGGGACAGGGGGCGCGGTATGGCTACACCTTC | CASSRGQGARYGYTF | TRBJ1-2 | TRBV3-1 | TRBD1 | many
TGTGCCAGCAGTTATGAGTTGGGACAGGTCGACACTGAAGCTTTCTTT | CASSYELGQVDTEAFF | TRBJ1-1 | TRBV6-2/TRBV6-3 | TRBD1 | many
TGTGCCATCAGTGGCCAGGGCCCTCCTGGAAACACCATATATTTT | CAISGQGPPGNTIYF | TRBJ1-3 | TRBV10-3 | NA | few
TGCGCCAGCAGCCCGGGGACGGAGAACACTGAAGCTTTCTTT | CASSPGTENTEAFF | TRBJ1-1 | TRBV5-1 | NA | few